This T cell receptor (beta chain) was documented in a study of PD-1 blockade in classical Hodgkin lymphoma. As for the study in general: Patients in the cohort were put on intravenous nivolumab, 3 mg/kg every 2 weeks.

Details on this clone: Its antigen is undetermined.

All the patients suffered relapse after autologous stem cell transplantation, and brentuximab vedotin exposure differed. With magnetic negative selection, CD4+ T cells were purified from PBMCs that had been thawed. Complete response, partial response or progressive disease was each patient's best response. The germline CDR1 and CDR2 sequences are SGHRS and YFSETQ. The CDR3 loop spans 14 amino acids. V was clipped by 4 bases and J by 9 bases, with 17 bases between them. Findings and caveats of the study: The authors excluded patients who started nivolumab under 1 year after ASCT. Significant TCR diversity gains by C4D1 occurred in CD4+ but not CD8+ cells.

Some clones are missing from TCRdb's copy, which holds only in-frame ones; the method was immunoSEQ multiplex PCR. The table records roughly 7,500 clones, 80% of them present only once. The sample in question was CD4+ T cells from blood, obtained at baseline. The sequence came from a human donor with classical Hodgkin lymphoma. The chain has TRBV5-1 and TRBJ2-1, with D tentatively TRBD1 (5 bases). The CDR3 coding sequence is TGCGCCAGCAGCCCCAAGGATAGGGGTGGTGAGCAGTTCTTC. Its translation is CASSPKDRGGEQFF.